This TCR beta chain was sequenced in a study of T cells in Graves' hyperthyroidism and ophthalmopathy. The TCR beta CDR3 regions underwent amplification using RNA transcripts as the source. Carried out on the TCR CDR3, a first-round RT-PCR used the HTBI primer set. TCRdb recomputed calls from the multiplex PCR reads with MiXCR, one row per CDR3 protein. The table includes under 300,000 distinct CDR3 sequences, roughly 22% detected once. The TCR sequence derives from a young man with Graves' ophthalmopathy. The source material was blood.

The CDR3 spells CSAIRPETNTDTQYF. Here the CDR3 DNA reads TGCAGTGCTATACGCCCGGAAACGAACACAGATACGCAGTATTTT. The chain couples TRBV20-1 to TRBJ2-3; D not certain. Between the trimmed V and J ends, which lost 4 bases and 2 bases, there was a span of 16 bases. Germline CDR1 and CDR2: DFQATT and SNEGSKA (reference sequence). The CDR3 covers 15 residues.